The rows below give T cell receptor beta chains drawn from one sample of a study of cytomegalovirus exposure and HLA in healthy donors. Clones were sequenced by immunoSEQ multiplex PCR, and TCRdb holds only the in-frame ones, with some missing. The table has some 50,000 clones, 85% to 95% seen once. Sequenced material: PBMCs. Receptors were obtained from a woman younger than 30 in good health and CMV-seronegative. Each CDR3 is given with its conserved first and last residue. A D gene is named only where the DNA matches it firmly. For some rows the clone size is stated as once, few or many, or as a class when expanded; others skip it.

cdr3_aa: CASSHLTGVGEKLFF
cdr3_nt: TGTGCCAGCAGCCATCTTACAGGGGTGGGTGAAAAACTGTTTTTT
v_call: TRBV11-2
d_call: TRBD1
j_call: TRBJ1-4
clone_size: -

cdr3_aa: CASSDRVGEKLFF
cdr3_nt: TGTGCCAGCAGTGACAGGGTAGGGGAAAAACTGTTTTTT
v_call: TRBV2
d_call: -
j_call: TRBJ1-4
clone_size: -

cdr3_aa: CASSQGPSGELTDTQYF
cdr3_nt: TGCGCCAGCAGCCAAGGTCCCTCGGGGGAGCTCACAGATACGCAGTATTTT
v_call: TRBV4-1
d_call: -
j_call: TRBJ2-3
clone_size: -

cdr3_aa: CASSVGQGYNEQFF
cdr3_nt: TGTGCCAGCAGCGTGGGACAGGGCTACAATGAGCAGTTCTTC
v_call: TRBV9
d_call: TRBD1
j_call: TRBJ2-1
clone_size: -

cdr3_aa: CASAGGYSGANVLTF
cdr3_nt: TGTGCTAGTGCAGGGGGGTACTCTGGGGCCAACGTCCTGACTTTC
v_call: TRBV12-5
d_call: -
j_call: TRBJ2-6
clone_size: -

cdr3_aa: CASSSTSGSGMDTQYF
cdr3_nt: TGTGCCAGCAGCTCGACTAGCGGGTCGGGGATGGATACGCAGTATTTT
v_call: TRBV7-2
d_call: TRBD2
j_call: TRBJ2-3
clone_size: -

cdr3_aa: CASSRDRASYGYTF
cdr3_nt: TGTGCCAGCAGCCGAGACAGGGCGAGCTATGGCTACACCTTC
v_call: TRBV7-6
d_call: TRBD1
j_call: TRBJ1-2
clone_size: -

cdr3_aa: CASSLAGWYNEQFF
cdr3_nt: TGTGCCAGCAGCTTAGCGGGATGGTACAATGAGCAGTTCTTC
v_call: TRBV13
d_call: -
j_call: TRBJ2-1
clone_size: -

cdr3_aa: CASRRSNRDSPLHF
cdr3_nt: TGTGCCAGCAGACGGAGTAATCGGGATTCACCCCTCCACTTT
v_call: TRBV27
d_call: -
j_call: TRBJ1-6
clone_size: -

cdr3_aa: CASSYRGGGNYGYTF
cdr3_nt: TGTGCCAGCAGTTACAGGGGCGGGGGCAACTATGGCTACACCTTC
v_call: TRBV6-5
d_call: -
j_call: TRBJ1-2
clone_size: -

cdr3_aa: CASSPGLAGYEQYF
cdr3_nt: TGTGCCAGCTCACCGGGACTAGCGGGGTACGAGCAGTACTTC
v_call: TRBV18
d_call: TRBD2
j_call: TRBJ2-7
clone_size: -

cdr3_aa: CASSLGRGMGHTTEAFF
cdr3_nt: TGTGCCAGCAGCTTGGGTCGGGGGATGGGGCACACCACTGAAGCTTTCTTT
v_call: TRBV5-6
d_call: -
j_call: TRBJ1-1
clone_size: -

cdr3_aa: CASSARDRERSQEPQHF
cdr3_nt: TGTGCCAGTAGTGCCCGGGACAGGGAACGATCGCAGGAGCCCCAGCATTTT
v_call: TRBV19
d_call: TRBD1
j_call: TRBJ1-5
clone_size: -

cdr3_aa: CASSEGPDVTYGYTF
cdr3_nt: TGTGCCAGCAGTGAGGGCCCAGACGTTACCTATGGCTACACCTTC
v_call: TRBV6-1
d_call: -
j_call: TRBJ1-2
clone_size: -

cdr3_aa: CATSRAGLAAYNEQFF
cdr3_nt: TGTGCCACCAGCAGAGCCGGACTAGCGGCCTACAATGAGCAGTTCTTC
v_call: TRBV15
d_call: TRBD2
j_call: TRBJ2-1
clone_size: -

cdr3_aa: CASSGGSDGYTF
cdr3_nt: TGTGCCAGCAGCGGGGGGAGCGATGGCTACACCTTC
v_call: TRBV25-1
d_call: -
j_call: TRBJ1-2
clone_size: -

cdr3_aa: CASSLSRGKEAFF
cdr3_nt: TGTGCCAGCAGCTTATCCAGGGGGAAAGAAGCTTTCTTT
v_call: TRBV11-2
d_call: TRBD1
j_call: TRBJ1-1
clone_size: -

cdr3_aa: CASSLGPGSGFTGELFF
cdr3_nt: TGTGCCAGCAGCTTGGGGCCCGGTTCGGGTTTCACCGGGGAGCTGTTTTTT
v_call: TRBV5-6
d_call: -
j_call: TRBJ2-2
clone_size: once

cdr3_aa: CASSEPSGGLGYTF
cdr3_nt: TGTGCCAGCAGTGAGCCTTCGGGGGGCCTTGGCTACACCTTC
v_call: TRBV6-1
d_call: -
j_call: TRBJ1-2
clone_size: -

cdr3_aa: CASSPAKGNQYF
cdr3_nt: TGTGCCAGCAGCCCCGCGAAGGGGAACCAGTACTTC
v_call: TRBV5-6
d_call: -
j_call: TRBJ2-5
clone_size: few

cdr3_aa: CASSLALPTGTGELFF
cdr3_nt: TGTGCCAGCAGCTTAGCACTGCCAACGGGGACCGGGGAGCTGTTTTTT
v_call: TRBV7-2
d_call: -
j_call: TRBJ2-2
clone_size: -

cdr3_aa: CASSIMRGNNQPQHF
cdr3_nt: TGTGCCAGTAGTATTATGAGAGGGAACAATCAGCCCCAGCATTTT
v_call: TRBV19
d_call: -
j_call: TRBJ1-5
clone_size: -

cdr3_aa: CASSPGTMAEQFF
cdr3_nt: TGTGCCAGCAGCCCCGGGACAATGGCTGAGCAGTTCTTC
v_call: TRBV11-3
d_call: -
j_call: TRBJ2-1
clone_size: -

cdr3_aa: CASTNPSGGDEKLFF
cdr3_nt: TGTGCCAGTACGAACCCAAGTGGCGGAGATGAAAAACTGTTTTTT
v_call: TRBV19
d_call: -
j_call: TRBJ1-4
clone_size: -

cdr3_aa: CASSLSGGVGNQPQHF
cdr3_nt: TGTGCCAGCAGCTTAAGTGGGGGGGTCGGGAATCAGCCCCAGCATTTT
v_call: TRBV7-2
d_call: -
j_call: TRBJ1-5
clone_size: -

cdr3_aa: CASSVFGGQETQYF
cdr3_nt: TGTGCCAGCAGCGTATTTGGAGGCCAAGAGACCCAGTACTTC
v_call: TRBV9
d_call: -
j_call: TRBJ2-5
clone_size: few

cdr3_aa: CASSLDRDGAQPQHF
cdr3_nt: TGCGCTAGCAGCCTTGACAGGGACGGCGCTCAGCCCCAGCATTTT
v_call: TRBV4-3
d_call: TRBD1
j_call: TRBJ1-5
clone_size: -

cdr3_aa: CASSQDLSGGDTDTQYF
cdr3_nt: TGCGCCAGCAGCCAAGATTTGAGCGGGGGAGACACAGATACGCAGTATTTT
v_call: TRBV4-1
d_call: TRBD2
j_call: TRBJ2-3
clone_size: -

cdr3_aa: CASSPLPGQGPDTQYF
cdr3_nt: TGCGCCAGCAGCCCCCTACCGGGACAGGGTCCAGATACGCAGTATTTT
v_call: TRBV4-3
d_call: TRBD1
j_call: TRBJ2-3
clone_size: -

cdr3_aa: CASSGTGGEKLFF
cdr3_nt: TGTGCCAGCAGTGGGACAGGAGGGGAAAAACTGTTTTTT
v_call: TRBV2
d_call: TRBD1
j_call: TRBJ1-4
clone_size: -

cdr3_aa: CASSLALAGGAYEQYF
cdr3_nt: TGCGCCAGCAGCTTGGCCTTAGCGGGGGGAGCCTACGAGCAGTACTTC
v_call: TRBV5-1
d_call: TRBD2
j_call: TRBJ2-7
clone_size: -

cdr3_aa: CASSLRLAGGYNEQFF
cdr3_nt: TGTGCCAGCAGCTTGAGACTAGCGGGGGGTTACAATGAGCAGTTCTTC
v_call: TRBV5-6
d_call: TRBD2
j_call: TRBJ2-1
clone_size: -

cdr3_aa: CASSLERGSNQPQHF
cdr3_nt: TGTGCCAGCAGCTTAGAGAGGGGGAGCAATCAGCCCCAGCATTTT
v_call: TRBV7-2
d_call: -
j_call: TRBJ1-5
clone_size: -

cdr3_aa: CASSVGQKNTEAFF
cdr3_nt: TGTGCCAGTAGTGTTGGACAGAAAAACACTGAAGCTTTCTTT
v_call: TRBV19
d_call: -
j_call: TRBJ1-1
clone_size: few

cdr3_aa: CASSQGQYTEAFF
cdr3_nt: TGTGCCAGCAGCCAAGGGCAGTACACTGAAGCTTTCTTT
v_call: TRBV14
d_call: -
j_call: TRBJ1-1
clone_size: -

cdr3_aa: CASSDSRTSGGPITYEQYF
cdr3_nt: TGTGCCAGCAGTGACTCCCGGACTAGCGGGGGGCCGATAACCTACGAGCAGTACTTC
v_call: TRBV2
d_call: TRBD2
j_call: TRBJ2-7
clone_size: -

cdr3_aa: CASGWTAKNEKLFF
cdr3_nt: TGTGCCAGCGGTTGGACAGCTAAGAATGAAAAACTGTTTTTT
v_call: TRBV27
d_call: -
j_call: TRBJ1-4
clone_size: -

cdr3_aa: CASSQQRTGARPGANVLTF
cdr3_nt: TGTGCCAGCAGCCAGCAACGGACAGGGGCCCGACCTGGGGCCAACGTCCTGACTTTC
v_call: TRBV4-2
d_call: TRBD1
j_call: TRBJ2-6
clone_size: -

cdr3_aa: CASSGGQAPFMNTEAFF
cdr3_nt: TGCGCCAGCAGCGGGGGACAGGCCCCCTTCATGAACACTGAAGCTTTCTTT
v_call: TRBV5-1
d_call: TRBD1
j_call: TRBJ1-1
clone_size: -

cdr3_aa: CASSPTSGDTQYF
cdr3_nt: TGTGCCAGCAGCCCAACTTCGGGAGATACGCAGTATTTT
v_call: TRBV11-3
d_call: -
j_call: TRBJ2-3
clone_size: -

cdr3_aa: CASSWTGRNTEAFF
cdr3_nt: TGTGCCAGCAGCTGGACAGGGAGGAACACTGAAGCTTTCTTT
v_call: TRBV5-6
d_call: TRBD1
j_call: TRBJ1-1
clone_size: -

cdr3_aa: CASSVGGAGPYNEQFF
cdr3_nt: TGTGCCAGCAGCGTAGGAGGCGCGGGGCCCTACAATGAGCAGTTCTTC
v_call: TRBV9
d_call: -
j_call: TRBJ2-1
clone_size: -

cdr3_aa: CATSLTGEGSRETQYF
cdr3_nt: TGTGCCACCAGCCTGACAGGGGAGGGATCCCGGGAGACCCAGTACTTC
v_call: TRBV15
d_call: -
j_call: TRBJ2-5
clone_size: -